The TCR beta chain under discussion was sequenced for a study of shared clonotypes between healthy human individuals (dated by TCRdb to about 2020). Regarding the complete study: Two women and three men aged 18 to 49 years were included in the cohort. To estimate repertoire size and how much clonotype sharing occurs between individuals, the study deeply sequenced the blood TCR repertoires of five healthy adults. Each donor's leukapheresis produced roughly between roughly 0.85 and 9 billion PBMCs. To increase sequencing depth and limit assay-specific biases, different laboratories used diverse techniques to prepare libraries and sequence TCR repertoires. Per donor, three plates each were used for CD4 naive and CD4 memory, two for CD8 naive, and one for CD8 memory. What the work shows at the level of the full study, not this receptor alone: The genetic and exposure-history diversity represented was limited by the small number of donors. Sharing across a few donors was observed for approximately 4.6% of naive CD4, 3.5% of naive CD8, about 2.5% of memory CD4, and about 0.38% of memory CD8 clonotypes. Naive subsets generally had larger estimated clonotype richness than memory subsets did. Pairwise subsampling indicated that sequencing depth was expected to affect the degree of clonotype sharing among donors. Even with the large sequencing depth, rarefaction of the sorted-subset datasets indicated that sequencing was incomplete. Sampling was limited to blood, and TCR repertoires in tissue likely differ from TCR repertoires in blood. Compared with non-shared clonotypes, clonotypes shared by all four sorted-subset donors had higher generation probabilities.

The donors were healthy, HIV-negative adults who had no recently reported acute infections or vaccinations. Every donor was a Caucasian adult living in Nashville, Tennessee, USA. CD4+ T cells were enriched by magnetic negative selection; naive cells were then positively selected on CD45RA, and the negative fraction formed the memory subset. Blood was collected by leukapheresis, and PBMCs were isolated by Ficoll-Histopaque density gradient centrifugation and then cryopreserved in liquid nitrogen vapor phase. Analytical flow cytometry was used to check the purity and quantity of each magnetically sorted T cell population. From each sorted fraction, genomic DNA was isolated and quantified by UV absorbance on a Nanodrop 2000c. Using the deep immunoSEQ assay, TCR CDR3 regions were amplified from genomic DNA by multiplex PCR. Extracted genomic DNA from each cell subset was spread evenly across all wells of several immunoSEQ 96-well plates, with each plate serving as a replicate. For sorted subsets, each replicate PCR was loaded with roughly 200 ng genomic DNA, equivalent to approximately 33,000 T cell genomes. The purified libraries were quantified using a Qubit 3.0 fluorometer, sized with a Bioanalyzer 2100, and then quantified again using the KAPA Library Quantification kit. A separate single-read 150-cycle Illumina NextSeq 550 flow cell was used to sequence each immunoSEQ 96-well plate. Turning to the authors' computational methods: Because the immunoSEQ output held only junctional sequences and lacked quality scores, the filtering could not match the filtering applied to full-length reads. Sequences were annotated with PyIR, a Python wrapper for IgBLAST v1.9, using IMGT germline references to assign V/J genes and CDR3. Reads were filtered out if the reads had weak V/J assignments (E-value above 1e-6), no CDR3, stop codons, out-of-frame junctions, or ambiguous translated residues. V3J clonotypes were defined as sequences sharing the same inferred V gene, J gene, and CDR3 amino acid sequence. To compute the percentage overlap between repertoires, the number of shared unique clonotypes was divided by the size of the smaller repertoire. Three approaches were used to assess repertoire richness: RTK rarefaction, the Chao1 estimator, and Recon v2.1 estimates of unobserved clonotypes. OLGA was used to compute generation probabilities for all TCRbeta clonotypes that the gDNA method yielded from a few donors. This is the immuneACCESS table as TCRdb keeps it, with only in-frame sequences that have V and J called. A part of the clones is gone; compared with another copy, unresolved V genes explain less than half, and the rest is unexplained. From that table come the V and J calls and clone size; the DNA was used to work out D and trimming. The table for this sample lists a few hundred thousand clones; 65% to 70% of them were counted only once. Around 10% of the sample goes to the ten largest clones.

The CDR3 spans 12 residues, from the cysteine through the phenylalanine. The sequence is cut down to CDR3 DNA, 36 bases in frame from base 1. V loses 1 base of germline sequence and J loses 2 bases, and the interval between the two ends is 6 bases. As encoded in the germline V gene (reference sequence), CDR1 is GTSNPN while CDR2 is SVGIG. On this clone: Its cognate antigen has yet to be identified. Per-nucleotide qualities are absent, and no much larger clonotype sits a single base away.

This sequence originates from a man between 25 and 39 years old in good health. The specimen was memory CD4+ T cells sorted from blood. In the paper's terms, the cell subset or site label means: CD45RA-negative fraction. The rearranged chain carries TRBV30 and TRBJ2-7, with no confident D gene call. The CDR3 here reads CAWSGGTYEQYF. The sequenced DNA is TGTGCCTGGAGTGGAGGAACCTACGAGCAGTACTTC.